The next 15 T cell receptor beta chains were all read from a single sample in a study of cytomegalovirus exposure and HLA in healthy donors. PCR amplification relied on 60 Vbeta primers (plus 13 Jbeta primers). Using immunoSEQ multiplex PCR, the repertoire was profiled, and TCRdb retains in-frame clones only, with some absent. The repertoire holds about 190,000 clones, with roughly 80% as singletons. Specimen: PBMCs. These receptors all stem from a man in his fifties or sixties in good health and CMV-seronegative.

The CDR3 DNA sequence: TGTGCCAGCAGCTTAGGCAGTAGCGGGTGGGATACGCAGTATTTT. It codes for CASSLGSSGWDTQYF. The J gene is TRBJ2-3, the V gene TRBV7-6, with 7 bases fitting TRBD2. The CDR3 covers 15 residues. J gave up 6 bases and V 1 base, and 7 bases lay outside the gene matches. Germline CDR1 and CDR2: SGHVS and FNYEAQ.

V is TRBV6-1 and J is TRBJ1-1; D is unclear. Germline V gene sequence: CDR1 MNHNS, CDR2 SASEGT. Between the trimmed V and J ends, which lost 6 bases and 4 bases, there was a span of 6 bases. CDR3 size: 11 residues. CDR3 DNA: TGTGCCAGCAGAGTCAGCACTGAAGCTTTCTTT. This codes for CASRVSTEAFF.

This chain uses TRBV7-8 with TRBJ2-7, with D possibly matching TRBD1 (7 bases). The germline CDR1 and CDR2 sequences are SGHVS and FQNEAQ. The CDR3 contains 17 residues. V gave up 5 bases and J gave up 3 bases, with 23 bases separating them. The CDR3 DNA sequence: TGTGCCAGCAGCCATCGCCGGAGGGGACAGCAAAGCTACGAGCAGTACTTC. This codes for CASSHRRRGQQSYEQYF.

This clone showed up just once. The gene calls are TRBV28 and TRBJ1-5; D not certain. The CDR3 covers 12 residues. Trimming took off 8 bases at V and 11 bases at J, with 16 bases between the two ends. Germline V lookup: CDR1 MDHEN, CDR2 SYDVKM. CDR3 in DNA: TGTGCCAGCGCAACCTTTCCGAGGGCCCAGCATTTT. Its translation: CASATFPRAQHF. The full variable domain, its missing parts supplied by reference TRBV28 and TRBJ1-5, is DVKVTQSSRYLVKRTGEKVFLECVQDMDHENMFWYRQDPGLGLRLIYFSYDVKMKEKGDIPEGYSVSREKKERFSLILESASTNQTSMYLCASATFPRAQHFGDGTRLSIL.

The J gene is TRBJ2-6, the V gene TRBV9; D is undetermined. CDR1 is SGDLS, CDR2 YYNGEE, per germline. The V end lost 0 bases, the J end lost 4 bases, and 8 bases lay between the germline ends. The length of the CDR3 is 15 residues. The CDR3 DNA sequence: TGTGCCAGCAGCGTAGGAGGTGGCGGGGCCAACGTCCTGACTTTC. Amino acid sequence: CASSVGGGGANVLTF.

This clone has just one count. The V call is TRBV27, the J call TRBJ2-7; 8 nucleotides agree with TRBD1. The CDR3 runs to 13 residues. The trim removed 5 bases at V and 4 bases at J, leaving 4 bases unmatched. The V gene's germline CDR1 is MNHEY and CDR2 SMNVEV (reference sequence). The CDR3: CASSAGGAYEQYF. Here the CDR3 DNA reads TGTGCCAGCAGTGCAGGGGGCGCATACGAGCAGTACTTC.

The table lists this clone with a few counts. This chain joins TRBV7-8 and TRBJ2-2, with D possibly being TRBD1 (6 bases). The CDR3 covers 14 residues. V was shortened by 5 bases and J by 5 bases, with 12 bases between the two germline ends. Per the germline V gene, CDR1 is SGHVS and CDR2 is FQNEAQ. CDR3 sequence: CASSPRTGTGELFF. The CDR3 DNA is TGTGCCAGCAGCCCCCGAACAGGGACCGGGGAGCTGTTTTTT. The full variable domain, its missing parts supplied by reference TRBV7-8 and TRBJ2-2, is GAGVSQSPRYKVAKRGQDVALRCDPISGHVSLFWYQQALGQGPEFLTYFQNEAQLDKSGLPSDRFFAERPEGSVSTLKIQRTQQEDSAVYLCASSPRTGTGELFFGEGSRLTVL.

J is TRBJ1-5 and V is TRBV19; TRBD1 aligns across 9 bases. CDR1 and CDR2 from the germline V gene are LNHDA and SQIVND (reference sequence). V shed 6 bases, J shed 0 bases, and the junction held 9 bases outside the gene matches. CDR3 length: 17 amino acids. CDR3 sequence reads: CASRKDRGVISNQPQHF. In DNA, the CDR3 is TGTGCCAGTAGGAAGGACAGGGGAGTTATTAGCAATCAGCCCCAGCATTTT.

The genes are TRBV19 and TRBJ1-1, with TRBD1 matching 9 bases. Germline V gene sequence: CDR1 LNHDA, CDR2 SQIVND (reference sequence). V shed 5 bases and J 3 bases; nucleotides not matched to a gene: 1. The CDR3 covers 13 residues. In DNA, the CDR3 is TGTGCCAGTAGTCGGGACAGGGACACTGAAGCTTTCTTT. Amino acid sequence: CASSRDRDTEAFF.

The chain couples TRBV11-1 to TRBJ1-2; 8 bases are shared with TRBD1. Germline trimming cut 5 bases from V and 4 bases from J; bases unmatched to any gene: 3. Germline values: CDR1 SGHAT, CDR2 FQDESV (reference sequence). CDR3 size: 13 residues. The CDR3 DNA reads TGTGCCAGCAGCCAGGGGACAGGCTATGGCTACACCTTC. Protein product: CASSQGTGYGYTF.

This clone was observed once. The chain employs TRBV5-1 and TRBJ2-3; 7 nucleotides line up with TRBD2. CDR3 length: 14 amino acids. CDR1 is SGHRS, CDR2 YFSETQ, per germline. J lost 4 bases, V lost 0 bases, and 2 bases had no gene match. CDR3 sequence reads: CASSLGLASDTQYF. CDR3 DNA: TGCGCCAGCAGCTTGGGACTAGCATCAGATACGCAGTATTTT.

The rearrangement joins TRBV18 to TRBJ2-5; 11 bases match TRBD2. Losses at the gene ends were 3 bases for V and 1 base for J; bases not matched to a gene: 1. The CDR3 covers 15 residues. Germline-derived CDR1 and CDR2 are KGHSH and LQKENI. CDR3 in DNA: TGTGCCAGCTCACCCCTAGCGGGGGGCCAAGAGACCCAGTACTTC. This gives the protein CASSPLAGGQETQYF.

The DNA for the CDR3 is TGTGCTAGTGGGCCGGCGGACAGGGACACTGAAGCTTTCTTT. Its protein product is CASGPADRDTEAFF. The chain has TRBV12-5 and TRBJ1-1; 8 bases agree with TRBD1. The CDR3 totals 14 residues. Unmatched junction bases numbered 6, after V lost 6 bases and J lost 3 bases. Germline V gene lookup returns CDR1 LGHNT and CDR2 FRNRAP.

The sample holds a few counts of this clone. The J gene is TRBJ1-1, the V gene TRBV27, with 9 bases that match TRBD1. The CDR3 totals 15 residues. CDR1 is MNHEY and CDR2 is SMNVEV in the germline V gene (reference sequence). V was clipped by 5 bases and J by 4 bases; unmatched bases: 8. CDR3 bases: TGTGCCAGCAGTCCCCGGACAGGGGAGGCCACTGAAGCTTTCTTT. Translation gives CASSPRTGEATEAFF.

The V call is TRBV28, the J call TRBJ2-7; TRBD2 is a possible D gene (7 bases). Per germline, CDR1 MDHEN and CDR2 SYDVKM. The CDR3 contains 14 residues. Deletions cut 4 bases from V and 3 bases from J, with 13 bases between. CDR3 DNA: TGTGCCAGCAGTTCGGGGGGCCCAAACTACGAGCAGTACTTC. Encoded protein: CASSSGGPNYEQYF. The whole variable domain, remainder taken from reference TRBV28 and TRBJ2-7, is DVKVTQSSRYLVKRTGEKVFLECVQDMDHENMFWYRQDPGLGLRLIYFSYDVKMKEKGDIPEGYSVSREKKERFSLILESASTNQTSMYLCASSSGGPNYEQYFGPGTRLTVT.